The entry below describes one TCR beta chain. This sample is part of a study of blood T cell repertoires in COVID-19. Looking at the study overall: Some COVID-19 samples were acute and others convalescent; all came from the United States, Italy and Spain. T cells, B-cell-depleted T cells, or PBMCs provided the cDNA or gDNA that served as material.

Authors' analysis steps: For nucleated cells, counts were estimated from reference gene primer amplification. Using immunoSEQ multiplex PCR, the repertoire was profiled, and TCRdb retains in-frame clones only, with some absent. The V and J calls and the clone size are those of that table, but D and trimming were determined from the DNA. This sample yields 200,000 to 300,000 clones, of which 75% to 85% are seen a single time; 6% to 8% belongs to the top ten. CDR3 length equals 17 residues. Germline-derived CDR1 and CDR2 are MDHEN and SYDVKM. The trim removed 6 bases at V and 6 bases at J, leaving 13 bases unmatched.

Sequenced material: peripheral blood. The chain is built from TRBV28 and TRBJ2-1, with 11 bases identical to TRBD2. The TCR was taken from a woman older than 75 with COVID-19, enrolled during active disease. CDR3 sequence reads: CASSPHRLAGGLNEQFF. DNA of the CDR3: TGTGCCAGCAGCCCTCATAGATTAGCGGGAGGGCTCAATGAGCAGTTCTTC.